This passage covers 28 T cell receptor beta chains from one sample sequenced in a study of blood T cell repertoires in COVID-19. The data were produced by immunoSEQ multiplex PCR, yet TCRdb's version contains in-frame clones alone and is incomplete. The table lists 350,000 to 450,000 clones, approximately 90% of them singletons. Sequencing input: PBMCs or T cells enriched from blood (not recorded which). All receptors come from a woman in her thirties or forties who had been exposed to COVID-19.

The chain carries TRBV5-1 and TRBJ1-3; D gene uncertain. The CDR3 sequence is 11 residues long. Per the germline V gene, CDR1 is SGHRS and CDR2 is YFSETQ. V was trimmed by 5 bases and J by 8 bases, leaving 8 bases between them. The CDR3 DNA reads as TGCGCCAGCAGAATGGCCGACACCATATATTTT. It codes for CASRMADTIYF.

This clone was detected once. The chain is built from TRBV5-1 and TRBJ1-5; 7 positions match TRBD1. The CDR3 totals 13 residues. V shed 4 bases, J shed 11 bases, and the junction held 9 bases outside the gene matches. CDR1 and CDR2 (germline): SGHRS, YFSETQ. The CDR3 DNA sequence: TGCGCCAGCAGCCAAACAGGGGAAGGTTCCCAGCATTTT. This gives the protein CASSQTGEGSQHF.

The rearrangement joins TRBV6-5 to TRBJ1-2; D remains ambiguous. V lost 7 bases and J lost 8, with 23 bases in between. Germline values: CDR1 MNHEY, CDR2 SVGAGI. The CDR3 runs to 15 residues. CDR3 amino acids: CASKRYKLLGDGYTF. In nucleotides, the CDR3 is TGTGCCAGCAAGAGATACAAGTTGTTGGGAGACGGCTACACCTTC.

The rearrangement links TRBV11-2 to TRBJ2-5; the D gene is possibly TRBD2 (5 bases). Germline assignment: CDR1 SGHAT and CDR2 FQNNGV. V was shortened by 5 bases and J by 7 bases, with 11 bases between the two germline ends. The CDR3 runs to 12 residues. DNA of the CDR3: TGTGCCAGCAGCCTAGGGAGCCGGACCCAGTACTTC. The encoded protein is CASSLGSRTQYF.

The sample holds a few counts of this clone. The chain employs TRBV6-1 and TRBJ2-3; 7 bases fit TRBD2. The CDR3 runs 17 residues. The germline V gene has CDR1 MNHNS and CDR2 SASEGT. The V and J ends lost 2 bases and 3 bases, in that order; junction bases with no gene match: 11. CDR3 in amino acids: CASSEFGGGVRTDTQYF. CDR3 DNA sequence: TGTGCCAGCAGTGAATTCGGGGGAGGGGTAAGGACAGATACGCAGTATTTT.

The gene calls are TRBV5-4 and TRBJ2-3, with TRBD2 identical over 9 bases. The trim removed 0 bases at V and 3 bases at J, leaving 5 bases unmatched. Germline CDR1 and CDR2: SGHNT and YYREEE (reference sequence). This CDR3 comprises 16 residues. The CDR3 nucleotides read TGTGCCAGCAGCTTGGGGGGCGGGAGGGGTACAGATACGCAGTATTTT. It codes for CASSLGGGRGTDTQYF. The entire variable domain, with the rest obtained from reference TRBV5-4 and TRBJ2-3, is as follows: ETGVTQSPTHLIKTRGQQVTLRCSSQSGHNTVSWYQQALGQGPQFIFQYYREEENGRGNFPPRFSGLQFPNYSSELNVNALELDDSALYLCASSLGGGRGTDTQYFGPGTRLTVL.

The rearrangement joins TRBV2 to TRBJ1-1, with D unclear. The CDR3 sequence is 12 residues long. V shed 4 bases and J shed 7 bases, with 10 bases lying between them. Germline CDR1 is SNHLY and CDR2 is FYNNEI. CDR3 DNA: TGTGCCAGCAGTGTATTTGGGAGTGAAGCTTTCTTT. Protein sequence: CASSVFGSEAFF.

This chain connects TRBV15 to TRBJ1-2; a possible D gene is TRBD1 (6 bases). The V and J ends lost 0 bases and 2 bases respectively, with 19 bases between them. Germline V lookup: CDR1 LNHNV, CDR2 YYDKDF (reference sequence). This CDR3 spans 18 amino acids. As DNA, the CDR3 is TGTGCCACCAGCAGAGAAGCGGGGACACTCGTCCCCAACTATGGCTACACCTTC. Translating it yields CATSREAGTLVPNYGYTF.

CDR3 protein: CASSPGQTLLNEKLFF. In DNA, the CDR3 is TGTGCCAGCTCACCGGGACAGACCCTTCTTAATGAAAAACTGTTTTTT. V gene TRBV18 combines with J gene TRBJ1-4, with 7 bases identical to TRBD1. The CDR3 consists of 16 residues. Losses at the gene ends were 3 bases for V and 4 bases for J; bases not matched to a gene: 8. CDR1 KGHSH and CDR2 LQKENI come from the germline V gene.

This clone appeared a single time. The chain carries TRBV19 and TRBJ1-2; no clear D. The CDR3 contains 14 residues. Between the trimmed V and J ends, which lost 3 bases and 0 bases, there was a span of 8 bases. Looked up from germline, CDR1 is LNHDA and CDR2 is SQIVND (reference sequence). The CDR3 sequence is CASSISDSNYGYTF. DNA of the CDR3: TGTGCCAGTAGTATCTCCGACTCTAACTATGGCTACACCTTC.

V is TRBV3-1 (or the pseudogene TRBV3-2) and J is TRBJ2-6; the match to TRBD1 covers 7 bases. The CDR3 spans 19 residues. Trimming removed 1 base from V and 1 base from J; junction bases left unmatched: 10. The germline CDR1 and CDR2 sequences are LGHDT and YNNKEL (reference sequence). The CDR3 DNA reads TGTGCCAGCAGCCAAGGTAAGGGGGCCTTAGGATCTGGGGCCAACGTCCTGACTTTC. Protein product: CASSQGKGALGSGANVLTF.

The rearrangement joins TRBV12-3 or TRBV12-4 to TRBJ1-2; possible D gene TRBD1, 5 bases. The V end was cut by 3 bases, the J end by 5 bases, with 10 bases between. The CDR3 has 13 amino acids. The CDR3 bases are TGTGCCAGCAGTTTTTCGACAGTTTATGGCTACACCTTC. Its translation is CASSFSTVYGYTF.

The chain links TRBV10-3 to TRBJ1-1; 7 bases are a match to TRBD1. The CDR3 totals 14 residues. Per the germline V gene, CDR1 is ENHRY and CDR2 is SYGVKD. V lost 7 bases to trimming and J lost 4 bases; unmatched junction nucleotides: 9. The CDR3 DNA reads as TGTGCCATCACCAGAACAGGGGTGGGCACTGAAGCTTTCTTT. Protein product: CAITRTGVGTEAFF.

The chain is built from TRBV5-1 and TRBJ1-4, with D maybe TRBD1 (6 bases). The CDR3 loop spans 15 amino acids. Germline V gene data show CDR1 as SGHRS and CDR2 as YFSETQ. Trimming shortened V by 6 bases and J by 0 bases, and 12 bases separated the two germline ends. The CDR3 region has the DNA TGCGCCAGCACCCGGGACATCACAACTAATGAAAAACTGTTTTTT. Its protein product is CASTRDITTNEKLFF.

The rearrangement uses TRBV9 and TRBJ1-2, with a weak D call TRBD1 (6 bases). Germline V lookup: CDR1 SGDLS, CDR2 YYNGEE. The CDR3 is 15 amino acids. Trimming removed 0 bases from V and 4 bases from J, with 13 bases in between. The CDR3: CASSVGAGAPYGYTF. The CDR3 DNA sequence: TGTGCCAGCAGCGTAGGGGCGGGGGCTCCCTATGGCTACACCTTC.

The chain uses TRBV25-1 and TRBJ1-6; no clear D. CDR3 size: 16 residues. Per germline, CDR1 MGHDK and CDR2 SYGVNS. The ends were cut back, 2 bases at V and 7 bases at J, with 15 bases in the middle. CDR3 in amino acids: CASSEPPGGWNSPLHF. The CDR3 coding sequence is TGTGCCAGCAGTGAACCCCCAGGAGGCTGGAATTCACCCCTCCACTTT.

The rearrangement uses TRBV5-1 and TRBJ2-5, with D tentatively TRBD1 (6 bases). Trimming stripped 3 bases from V and 5 bases from J, with 8 bases between. The CDR3 contains 12 residues. CDR1 and CDR2 (germline): SGHRS, YFSETQ. The DNA of the CDR3 is TGCGCCAGCAGCTCAAGGGGGGAGACCCAGTACTTC. Translating gives CASSSRGETQYF.

The chain joins TRBV7-2 to TRBJ2-7; 10 nucleotides align to TRBD2. The CDR3 length is 16 residues. The trim removed 2 bases at V and 2 bases at J, leaving 6 bases unmatched. The germline V gene has CDR1 SGHTA and CDR2 FQGNSA. The chain's CDR3 is CASSLNLAGAPYEQYF. The CDR3 bases are TGTGCCAGCAGCTTAAATCTAGCGGGAGCCCCCTACGAGCAGTACTTC. Full variable domain (outside the CDR3, taken from reference TRBV7-2 and TRBJ2-7): GAGVSQSPSNKVTEKGKDVELRCDPISGHTALYWYRQSLGQGLEFLIYFQGNSAPDKSGLPSDRFSAERTGGSVSTLTIQRTQQEDSAVYLCASSLNLAGAPYEQYFGPGTRLTVT.

The V and J genes are TRBV7-9 and TRBJ1-5; maybe TRBD1 (5 bases). This CDR3 has 12 amino acids. The V and J ends lost 8 bases and 5 bases respectively, with 10 bases between them. Germline CDR1 and CDR2: SEHNR and FQNEAQ (reference sequence). CDR3 loop: CASATEDQPQHF. The CDR3 bases are TGTGCCAGCGCGACAGAGGATCAGCCCCAGCATTTT.

Turning to this clone: At one end the junction does not follow the germline gene, possibly because of a read error. The chain recombines TRBV4-3 with TRBJ2-7, with 10 bases identical to TRBD2. Germline V gene data show CDR1 as LGHNA and CDR2 as YSLEER. This CDR3 spans 13 amino acids. The CDR3 region is CASSQDRGTSANF. In DNA form, the CDR3 reads TGCGCCAGCAGCCAAGATCGGGGGACTAGCGCGAACTTC.

This chain joins TRBV12-3 or TRBV12-4 and TRBJ1-1; tentative D call: TRBD1 (6 bases). The CDR3 has 13 amino acids. V was trimmed by 4 bases and J by 0 bases, leaving 6 bases between them. The CDR3 bases are TGTGCCAGCAGTTACAGGGTGAACACTGAAGCTTTCTTT. Translating it yields CASSYRVNTEAFF.

This clone has just one count. This chain uses TRBV9 with TRBJ2-2; D is unresolved. This CDR3 comprises 13 residues. CDR1 SGDLS and CDR2 YYNGEE come from the germline V gene. The ends were cut back, 0 bases at V and 5 bases at J, with 5 bases in the middle. CDR3 in amino acids: CASSVGATGELFF. For the CDR3, the DNA is TGTGCCAGCAGCGTAGGGGCTACCGGGGAGCTGTTTTTT. Using reference TRBV9 and TRBJ2-2 for the parts outside the CDR3, the full variable domain is DSGVTQTPKHLITATGQRVTLRCSPRSGDLSVYWYQQSLDQGLQFLIQYYNGEERAKGNILERFSAQQFPDLHSELNLSSLELGDSALYFCASSVGATGELFFGEGSRLTVL.

The rearrangement uses TRBV30 and TRBJ1-1, with 8 bases lining up with TRBD1. CDR1 and CDR2 (germline): GTSNPN, SVGIG (reference sequence). The CDR3 extends over 15 amino acids. V shed 6 bases and J 5 bases; nucleotides not matched to a gene: 14. The chain's CDR3 is CACRATGTGGTEAFF. The CDR3 DNA follows: TGTGCCTGTCGAGCCACCGGGACAGGAGGGACTGAAGCTTTCTTT. Drawing the rest from reference TRBV30 and TRBJ1-1, the complete variable domain is SQTIHQWPATLVQPVGSPLSLECTVEGTSNPNLYWYRQAAGRGLQLLFYSVGIGQISSEVPQNLSASRPQDRQFILSSKKLLLSDSGFYLCACRATGTGGTEAFFGQGTRLTVV.

The rearrangement links TRBV5-5 to TRBJ1-2; D is perhaps TRBD1 (5 bases). V lost 3 bases, J lost 0 bases, and 15 bases lay in between. The CDR3 sequence is 16 residues long. Germline loops: CDR1 SGHKS, CDR2 YYEKEE (reference sequence). CDR3 nucleotides: TGTGCCAGCAGCTCGGATAGACAGCTCTCTAACTATGGCTACACCTTC. As protein: CASSSDRQLSNYGYTF.

This clone was seen just once. This chain connects TRBV18 to TRBJ2-7, with D maybe TRBD1 (5 bases). V was trimmed by 4 bases and J by 7 bases, leaving 11 bases between them. Germline V gene data show CDR1 as KGHSH and CDR2 as LQKENI. This CDR3 contains 12 residues. CDR3 bases: TGTGCCAGCTCACTCTTAGGGGAAGAGCAGTACTTC. Translating it yields CASSLLGEEQYF. Full variable domain (outside the CDR3, taken from reference TRBV18 and TRBJ2-7): NAGVMQNPRHLVRRRGQEARLRCSPMKGHSHVYWYRQLPEEGLKFMVYLQKENIIDESGMPKERFSAEFPKEGPSILRIQQVVRGDSAAYFCASSLLGEEQYFGPGTRLTVT.

The chain couples TRBV11-2 to TRBJ2-3; D is ambiguous. From germline, CDR1 is SGHAT and CDR2 FQNNGV. The CDR3 spans 14 residues. V was trimmed by 4 bases and J by 4 bases, leaving 12 bases between them. The CDR3 region has the DNA TGTGCCAGCAGCTCCACTGGGCCATCAGATACGCAGTATTTT. Amino acid sequence: CASSSTGPSDTQYF.

This clone was picked up one time. This chain uses TRBV2 with TRBJ1-3; no reliable D call. This CDR3 contains 13 residues. With 3 bases removed from V and 4 bases from J, the gap between germline ends came to 7 bases. Looked up from germline, CDR1 is SNHLY and CDR2 is FYNNEI. The DNA for the CDR3 is TGTGCCAGCAGTGATTTTCTCGGAAACACCATATATTTT. Translation: CASSDFLGNTIYF.

V and J are TRBV2 and TRBJ2-1; the D gene is possibly TRBD2 (6 bases). CDR1 and CDR2 from the germline V gene are SNHLY and FYNNEI. The CDR3 sequence is 10 residues long. Trimming pared 8 bases from V and 8 bases from J, leaving 7 bases between. CDR3 sequence (DNA): TGTGCCAGCTGGAGGGATGAGCAGTTCTTC. The encoded protein is CASWRDEQFF.